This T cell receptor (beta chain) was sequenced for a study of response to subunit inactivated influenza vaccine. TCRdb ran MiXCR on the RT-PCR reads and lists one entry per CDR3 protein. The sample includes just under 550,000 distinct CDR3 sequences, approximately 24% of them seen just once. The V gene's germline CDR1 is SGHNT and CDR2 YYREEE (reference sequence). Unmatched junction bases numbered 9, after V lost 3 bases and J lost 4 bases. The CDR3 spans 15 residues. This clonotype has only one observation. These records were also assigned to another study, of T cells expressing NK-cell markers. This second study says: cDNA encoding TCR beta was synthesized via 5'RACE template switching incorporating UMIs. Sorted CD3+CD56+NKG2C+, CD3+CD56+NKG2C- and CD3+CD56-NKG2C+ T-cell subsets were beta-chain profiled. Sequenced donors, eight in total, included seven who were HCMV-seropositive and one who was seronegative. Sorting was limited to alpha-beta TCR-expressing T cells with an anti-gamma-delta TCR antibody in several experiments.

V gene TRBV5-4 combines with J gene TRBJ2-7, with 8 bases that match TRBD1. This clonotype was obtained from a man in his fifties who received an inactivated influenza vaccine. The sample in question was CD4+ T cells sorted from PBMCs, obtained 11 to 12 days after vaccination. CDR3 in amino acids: CASSSAGTGPYEQYF. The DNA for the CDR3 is TGTGCCAGCAGCTCCGCCGGGACAGGTCCTTACGAGCAGTACTTC.